This T cell receptor beta chain originates from a study of T-cell memory formation after mild COVID-19. The 5'RACE method, run with constant-segment primers, produced TCR alpha and TCR beta cDNA libraries (carrying sample barcodes and UMIs). MiXCR, applied by TCRdb to the 5' RACE reads, yields one record per CDR3 protein. Here the sample spans about 340,000 distinct CDR3 sequences, more than 15% being singletons. About this clonotype itself: Its target is not known.

Overall study results and limits: Some SARS-CoV-2-responding clones were already detected in memory before infection.

Sequencing was carried out using PBMCs or a T cell subset sorted from them (not recorded which). The TCR comes from a man aged 18 to 30 who had mild COVID-19 (a few samples of this study predate the infection). Cell type and time point are not known.

The CDR3 reads CASSLNFIGTDTQYF. Here the CDR3 DNA reads TGTGCCAGCAGTTTGAATTTTATCGGCACAGATACGCAGTATTTT. V gene TRBV6-2 or TRBV6-3 combines with J gene TRBJ2-3, with D unclear. Germline V gives CDR1 MNHEY, CDR2 SVGEGT. This CDR3 has 15 residues. V dropped 4 bases and J dropped 1 base, with 12 bases sitting between them.